One and the same sample provided the 20 T cell receptor beta chains below, sequenced in a study of T cell responses to AZD1222 COVID-19 vaccine. Sequenced by immunoSEQ multiplex PCR; TCRdb stores in-frame clones only, minus some. This sample has about 120,000 clones, with about 93% found just once. The source material was peripheral blood, sampled 28 days after the second dose of the MenACWY control vaccine. The receptors were sampled from an adult who received the MenACWY meningococcal vaccine as a control.

This clone was detected only once. The chain is built from TRBV6-6 and TRBJ1-1; D is unclear. Trimming took 6 bases from V and 7 from J, leaving 9 bases between them. Germline V CDR1 and CDR2: MNHNY, SVGAGI (reference sequence). The length of the CDR3 is 11 residues. This CDR3 is CASSRSFEAFF. CDR3 DNA: TGTGCCAGCAGCCGCAGCTTTGAAGCTTTCTTT.

The chain is built from TRBV2 and TRBJ2-6; no clear D gene. This CDR3 region has 18 residues. V dropped 8 bases and J dropped 1 base, with 21 bases sitting between them. CDR1 and CDR2 (germline): SNHLY, FYNNEI. The CDR3 sequence: CASRFQKGSSSGANVLTF. For the CDR3, the DNA is TGTGCCAGCCGGTTCCAAAAGGGCAGTTCTTCTGGGGCCAACGTCCTGACTTTC.

The chain employs TRBV5-1 and TRBJ2-7; 7 nucleotides align to TRBD2. Germline-derived CDR1 and CDR2 are SGHRS and YFSETQ. The CDR3 extends over 16 amino acids. J lost 3 bases, V lost 2 bases, and 11 bases had no gene match. The CDR3 protein is CASSLGTPGLNYEQYF. Here the CDR3 DNA reads TGCGCCAGCAGCTTAGGCACACCGGGACTAAACTACGAGCAGTACTTC.

V usage is TRBV7-2 and J usage is TRBJ2-1; 8 positions agree with TRBD2. The CDR3 runs to 18 residues. CDR1 SGHTA and CDR2 FQGNSA come from the germline V gene. The J segment lost 2 bases and the V segment lost 5 bases, leaving 14 bases of the junction unmatched. CDR3: CASSPTPYGGRTYNEQFF. Written as DNA, the CDR3 is TGTGCCAGCAGCCCCACCCCTTATGGCGGGAGGACCTACAATGAGCAGTTCTTC.

The J gene is TRBJ2-2, the V gene TRBV7-3; D is unclear. The CDR3 totals 14 residues. The V end lost 3 bases, the J end lost 0 bases, and 5 bases lay between the germline ends. Germline CDR1 is SGHTA and CDR2 is FQGTGA. Here the CDR3 DNA reads TGTGCCAGCAGCTTGGATTCGAACACCGGGGAGCTGTTTTTT. Amino acid sequence: CASSLDSNTGELFF.

V gene TRBV27 combines with J gene TRBJ2-7, with D perhaps matching TRBD2 (6 bases). Trimming removed 5 bases from V and 6 bases from J, with 14 bases in between. The V gene's germline CDR1 is MNHEY and CDR2 SMNVEV (reference sequence). This CDR3 has 13 amino acids. The CDR3 DNA is TGTGCCAGCAGTCCCTTTAGCGGAAGCGAGCAGTACTTC. Its protein product is CASSPFSGSEQYF.

The rearrangement joins TRBV6-2 or TRBV6-3 to TRBJ2-7; D is ambiguous. Trimming stripped 4 bases from V and 2 bases from J, with 9 bases between. There are 13 residues in the CDR3. In germline, CDR1 is MNHEY, CDR2 SVGEGT. In DNA, the CDR3 is TGTGCCAGCAGTTTGGCCCTTCCCTACGAGCAGTACGTC. This translates into CASSLALPYEQYV.

The chain links TRBV4-1 to TRBJ2-7; 13 bases are a match to TRBD2. This CDR3 comprises 16 residues. The V gene's germline CDR1 is MGHRA and CDR2 YSYEKL. After removal of 4 bases from V and 5 bases from J, the junction contained 8 bases not matched to a gene. In nucleotides, the CDR3 is TGCGCCAGCAGCCCCAGAGGGGGGACTAGCGGGGACGAGCAGTACGTC. Translating it yields CASSPRGGTSGDEQYV.

This clone was seen only a few times. The chain combines TRBV7-3 with TRBJ2-3; D is possibly TRBD1 or TRBD2 (5 bases each). The CDR3 sequence is 16 residues long. In germline, CDR1 is SGHTA, CDR2 FQGTGA. The germline V and J ends were trimmed by 5 bases and 0 bases, with 15 bases remaining between them. The DNA of the CDR3 is TGTGCCAGCAGCCCGGGGACCTACACTAGCACAGATACGCAGTATTTT. This gives the protein CASSPGTYTSTDTQYF.

The chain couples TRBV29-1 to TRBJ2-7, with TRBD1 matching 8 bases. The CDR3 has 11 amino acids. Unmatched junction bases numbered 1, after V lost 3 bases and J lost 6 bases. CDR1 is SQVTM and CDR2 is ANQGSEA in the germline V gene. The chain's CDR3 is CSVDDRGEQYF. CDR3 nucleotides: TGCAGCGTTGACGACAGGGGCGAGCAGTACTTC.

The V call is TRBV19, the J call TRBJ1-1; 10 bases fit TRBD1. CDR1 is LNHDA and CDR2 is SQIVND in the germline V gene (reference sequence). The CDR3 runs to 16 residues. Trimming removed 5 bases from V and 2 bases from J; junction bases left unmatched: 8. In DNA, the CDR3 is TGTGCCAGTAGTTGCCGGGACAGGGGTAATAACACTGAAGCTTTCTTT. Translated: CASSCRDRGNNTEAFF. Variable domain in full (rest from reference TRBV19 and TRBJ1-1): DGGITQSPKYLFRKEGQNVTLSCEQNLNHDAMYWYRQDPGQGLRLIYYSQIVNDFQKGDIAEGYSVSREKKESFPLTVTSAQKNPTAFYLCASSCRDRGNNTEAFFGQGTRLTVV.

The CDR3 region has the DNA TGTGCCAGTAGTATGTCTGGTAGGGAACCCTATGGCTACACCTTC. Its protein is CASSMSGREPYGYTF. The chain recombines TRBV19 with TRBJ1-2, with unresolved D. The ends were cut back, 3 bases at V and 4 bases at J, with 15 bases in the middle. The CDR3 runs to 15 residues. Per the germline V gene, CDR1 is LNHDA and CDR2 is SQIVND (reference sequence).

The rearrangement joins TRBV25-1 to TRBJ2-5; D not resolved. The CDR3 runs 14 residues. V was shortened by 1 base and J by 4 bases, with 10 bases between the two germline ends. Germline CDR1 reads MGHDK; CDR2 reads SYGVNS. Here the CDR3 DNA reads TGTGCCAGCAGTGAATTGGGAAGGCTAGAGACCCAGTACTTC. Residues: CASSELGRLETQYF.

The rearrangement joins TRBV18 to TRBJ2-5, with TRBD1 matching over 7 bases. Germline lookup yields CDR1 KGHSH and CDR2 LQKENI. After removal of 2 bases from V and 4 bases from J, the junction contained 1 base not matched to a gene. This CDR3 comprises 13 residues. CDR3 residues: CASSPGQVETQYF. DNA of the CDR3: TGTGCCAGCTCACCAGGACAGGTAGAGACCCAGTACTTC.

The CDR3: CASSMGRNYGYTF. CDR3 DNA sequence: TGTGCCAGTAGTATGGGGCGGAACTATGGCTACACCTTC. The V call is TRBV19, the J call TRBJ1-2; possibly TRBD1 for D (5 bases). CDR3 size: 13 residues. CDR1 is LNHDA and CDR2 is SQIVND in the germline V gene (reference sequence). The V end was cut by 3 bases, the J end by 2 bases, with 7 bases between.

The chain is built from TRBV18 and TRBJ2-7, with TRBD1 matching over 7 bases. Germline lookup yields CDR1 KGHSH and CDR2 LQKENI. The ends lost 4 bases at V and 0 bases at J; junction bases unmatched: 6. The CDR3 is 15 amino acids. The CDR3 region is CASSLQGPRSYEQYF. The DNA for the CDR3 is TGTGCCAGCTCACTACAGGGGCCCCGCTCCTACGAGCAGTACTTC. The full variable domain, rest sourced from reference TRBV18 and TRBJ2-7, is NAGVMQNPRHLVRRRGQEARLRCSPMKGHSHVYWYRQLPEEGLKFMVYLQKENIIDESGMPKERFSAEFPKEGPSILRIQQVVRGDSAAYFCASSLQGPRSYEQYFGPGTRLTVT.

This sequence joins TRBV12-3 or TRBV12-4 and TRBJ1-4; D might be TRBD1 (6 bases). The CDR3 totals 13 residues. Trimming removed 3 bases at V and 8 bases at J, with 10 bases between. This CDR3 is CASSFLQGEKLFF. The CDR3 coding sequence is TGTGCCAGCAGTTTTCTACAGGGCGAAAAACTGTTTTTT.

J is TRBJ1-1 and V is TRBV4-2, with D maybe TRBD1 (6 bases). In germline, CDR1 is LGHNA, CDR2 YNFKEQ. The V end was cut by 4 bases, the J end by 0 bases, with 18 bases between. This CDR3 has 17 residues. The CDR3 here is CASSPGGGRELNTEAFF. The CDR3 nucleotides read TGTGCCAGCAGCCCGGGGGGGGGCAGGGAATTGAACACTGAAGCTTTCTTT.

The chain carries TRBV6-2 or TRBV6-3 and TRBJ1-5; D is perhaps TRBD1 (5 bases). The CDR3 extends over 18 amino acids. The germline V and J ends were trimmed by 0 bases and 9 bases, with 24 bases remaining between them. Germline assignment: CDR1 MNHEY and CDR2 SVGEGT. The CDR3 reads CASSYSRQDSLPDGPQHF. DNA of the CDR3: TGTGCCAGCAGTTACTCTAGGCAAGACAGTCTCCCTGATGGGCCCCAGCATTTT.

The chain links TRBV6-5 to TRBJ1-2, with 8 bases matching TRBD1. The CDR3 is made up of 16 amino acids. Germline V lookup: CDR1 MNHEY, CDR2 SVGAGI. Losses at the gene ends were 3 bases for V and 0 bases for J; bases not matched to a gene: 6. The CDR3: CASSYMTGVPNYGYTF. CDR3 nucleotides: TGTGCCAGCAGTTATATGACAGGGGTCCCTAACTATGGCTACACCTTC.